Shown below are 18 T cell receptor beta chains from a single sample sequenced in a study of T cell repertoires in cytomegalovirus infection. TCRdb passed the reads through MiXCR, listing each CDR3 protein once. The table includes around 630,000 distinct CDR3 sequences, roughly 26% detected once. The sequencing sample was made of CD8+ T cells from PBMCs. These receptors all stem from a human donor in good health (CMV status not recorded). Some clones in this sample may be carry-over from other donors' samples.

The chain uses TRBV25-1 and TRBJ1-1; D may be TRBD1 (5 bases). This CDR3 is built from 16 residues. The V and J ends lost 4 bases and 3 bases respectively, with 18 bases between them. Germline CDR1 MGHDK, CDR2 SYGVNS. As DNA, the CDR3 is TGTGCCAGCAGTGCCCTGGGACCGCTGGGGGACACTGAAGCTTTCTTT. Its translation is CASSALGPLGDTEAFF.

Many counts were recorded for this clonotype. V gene TRBV12-3 or TRBV12-4 combines with J gene TRBJ2-3; D is unclear. Trimming took off 3 bases at V and 3 bases at J, with 10 bases between the two ends. The CDR3 contains 14 residues. CDR3 loop: CASSLRIGTDTQYF. CDR3 nucleotide sequence: TGTGCCAGCAGTTTGAGGATCGGGACAGATACGCAGTATTTT.

This clonotype was counted a few times. The rearrangement links TRBV6-4 to TRBJ2-1; D may be TRBD1 (5 bases). V lost 5 bases and J lost 0, with 14 bases in between. The CDR3 consists of 16 residues. The germline V gene has CDR1 MRHNA and CDR2 SNTAGT. The CDR3 region is CASSKRQTGSYNEQFF. The CDR3 region has the DNA TGTGCCAGCAGTAAAAGACAGACCGGCTCCTACAATGAGCAGTTCTTC.

In regard to this clonotype: A read error is possible here, since a much larger clone lies one base away. The CDR3 does not end in the conserved phenylalanine or tryptophan, so this is likely a read error. The chain combines TRBV2 with TRBJ2-3; D remains unclear. Trimming cost V 10 bases and J 1 base, with 12 bases left between them. The CDR3 runs to 13 residues. Germline lookup yields CDR1 SNHLY and CDR2 FYNNEI. CDR3 sequence: CATQPPRTDTQYL. CDR3 DNA sequence: TGTGCCACCCAACCCCCTCGCACAGATACGCAGTATTTA.

The chain is built from TRBV6-2 or TRBV6-3 and TRBJ1-1, with a weak D call TRBD1 (5 bases). Trimming removed 2 bases at V and 1 base at J, with 8 bases between. Germline CDR1 MNHEY, CDR2 SVGEGT. This CDR3 is built from 14 residues. DNA of the CDR3: TGTGCCAGCAGTTACGTCGGGGGGAACACTGAAGCTTTCTTT. This encodes CASSYVGGNTEAFF.

This clonotype was counted between two and nine times. The rearrangement links TRBV5-6 to TRBJ2-7, with D possibly matching TRBD1 (6 bases). Per germline, CDR1 SGHDT and CDR2 YYEEEE. The CDR3 is 14 amino acids. The V and J ends lost 4 bases and 3 bases respectively, with 14 bases between them. The CDR3 region has the DNA TGTGCCAGCAGCGGACCCAGGGGAGACTACGAGCAGTACGTC. This gives the protein CASSGPRGDYEQYV.

About this clonotype itself: The limits of the CDR3 on the DNA are not certain, so only TCRdb's listed CDR3 is given. V and J are TRBV20-1 and TRBJ1-5; TRBD1, the D gene given by the table, was not confirmed from the DNA. Germline CDR1 is DFQATT and CDR2 is SNEGSKA (reference sequence). The CDR3 spans 12 amino acids, including both terminal residues. CDR3: CSARVGGGSRHF.

This clonotype appeared many times. The J gene is TRBJ1-1, the V gene TRBV12-5; D is undetermined. V shed 1 base and J shed 5 bases, with 8 bases lying between them. The CDR3 runs to 13 residues. In germline, CDR1 is LGHNT, CDR2 FRNRAP. The CDR3 here is CASGLDWATEAFF. CDR3 coding DNA: TGTGCTAGTGGTTTGGACTGGGCGACTGAAGCTTTCTTT.

The chain recombines TRBV14 with TRBJ2-2; D is unresolved. V shed 4 bases and J shed 8 bases, with 11 bases lying between them. The CDR3 has 13 residues. Germline CDR1 is SGHDN and CDR2 is FVKESK. This CDR3 reads CASSRDGVGELFF. The CDR3 bases are TGTGCCAGCAGCCGAGATGGGGTTGGGGAGCTGTTTTTT.

This chain connects TRBV4-1 to TRBJ1-6; the D is unclear. The CDR3 contains 18 residues. Germline-derived CDR1 and CDR2 are MGHRA and YSYEKL. Trimming shortened V by 0 bases and J by 3 bases, and 15 bases separated the two germline ends. Here the CDR3 DNA reads TGCGCCAGCAGCCAAGATCAGGAGCCCACCCACTATAATTCACCCCTCCACTTT. Its translation: CASSQDQEPTHYNSPLHF.

The table lists this clonotype with a few counts. The chain employs TRBV2 and TRBJ2-5, with 8 bases aligning to TRBD1. V shed 9 bases and J 4 bases; nucleotides not matched to a gene: 10. The CDR3 covers 14 residues. Germline CDR1 and CDR2: SNHLY and FYNNEI. The DNA of the CDR3 is TGTGCCAGTTACCGGACAGGGTCCCCAGAGACCCAGTACTTC. This codes for CASYRTGSPETQYF.

This clonotype was seen a handful of times. The genes are TRBV6-2 or TRBV6-3 and TRBJ2-5; 8 bases agree with TRBD1. Trimming cost V 7 bases and J 7 bases; bases outside gene matches: 5. CDR1 and CDR2 from the germline V gene are MNHEY and SVGEGT. CDR3 length equals 12 residues. The CDR3 loop reads CASTQTGVTQYF. CDR3 DNA sequence: TGTGCCAGCACCCAGACAGGGGTGACCCAGTACTTC.

This clonotype was seen a few times. The CDR3 reads CSVPAANYGYTF. CDR3 nucleotide sequence: TGCAGCGTTCCGGCGGCTAACTATGGCTACACCTTC. This chain uses TRBV29-1 with TRBJ1-2; D remains unclear. The CDR3 loop spans 12 amino acids. Germline V gene data show CDR1 as SQVTM and CDR2 as ANQGSEA. Trimming stripped 5 bases from V and 0 bases from J, with 7 bases between. Full variable domain (rest looked up from reference TRBV29-1 and TRBJ1-2): SAVISQKPSRDICQRGTSLTIQCQVDSQVTMMFWYRQQPGQSLTLIATANQGSEATYESGFVIDKFPISRPNLTFSTLTVSNMSPEDSSIYLCSVPAANYGYTFGSGTRLTVV.

This chain links TRBV6-5 with TRBJ2-1; TRBD2 agrees at 15 bases. Trimming cost V 5 bases and J 2 bases; bases outside gene matches: 4. Germline V gene lookup returns CDR1 MNHEY and CDR2 SVGAGI. This CDR3 has 17 amino acids. This CDR3 is CASSGLAGGRTYNEQFF. Written as DNA, the CDR3 is TGTGCCAGCAGTGGACTAGCGGGGGGGAGGACCTACAATGAGCAGTTCTTC.

With respect to this clonotype: A read error may explain this, as a much larger clone is one base away. This rearrangement joins TRBV7-6 to TRBJ2-1, with D uncertain. The length of the CDR3 is 11 residues. Germline V lookup: CDR1 SGHVS, CDR2 FNYEAQ. This CDR3 reads CVSSASDEQFF. In nucleotides, the CDR3 is TGTGTCAGCAGCGCAAGTGATGAGCAGTTCTTC.

This clonotype was recorded at least ten times. The rearrangement uses TRBV7-2 and TRBJ1-2; 7 nucleotides agree with TRBD1. The V segment lost 2 bases and the J segment 4 bases; nucleotides outside the gene matches: 7. CDR1 and CDR2 from the germline V gene are SGHTA and FQGNSA. The CDR3 runs to 15 residues. The CDR3 DNA reads TGTGCCAGCAGCTTACGGGACAGCCTCCCCTATGGCTACACCTTC. Translated: CASSLRDSLPYGYTF.

The table lists this clonotype with many counts. V is TRBV28 and J is TRBJ1-3; no definite D call. The CDR3 is 14 amino acids. CDR1 and CDR2 (germline): MDHEN, SYDVKM. V shed 6 bases and J shed 2 bases, with 11 bases lying between them. The CDR3 DNA is TGTGCCAGCAGCTTAGGAGGGACTGGAAACACCATATATTTT. Its protein is CASSLGGTGNTIYF.

This clonotype was seen more than once but under ten times. J is TRBJ2-5 and V is TRBV20-1, with TRBD1 matching over 8 bases. The germline V gene has CDR1 DFQATT and CDR2 SNEGSKA (reference sequence). Trimming removed 0 bases from V and 4 bases from J; junction bases left unmatched: 10. The CDR3 has 16 amino acids. The CDR3 is CSARDGTPGGLETQYF. As DNA, the CDR3 is TGCAGTGCTAGAGATGGAACCCCAGGGGGCCTAGAGACCCAGTACTTC.